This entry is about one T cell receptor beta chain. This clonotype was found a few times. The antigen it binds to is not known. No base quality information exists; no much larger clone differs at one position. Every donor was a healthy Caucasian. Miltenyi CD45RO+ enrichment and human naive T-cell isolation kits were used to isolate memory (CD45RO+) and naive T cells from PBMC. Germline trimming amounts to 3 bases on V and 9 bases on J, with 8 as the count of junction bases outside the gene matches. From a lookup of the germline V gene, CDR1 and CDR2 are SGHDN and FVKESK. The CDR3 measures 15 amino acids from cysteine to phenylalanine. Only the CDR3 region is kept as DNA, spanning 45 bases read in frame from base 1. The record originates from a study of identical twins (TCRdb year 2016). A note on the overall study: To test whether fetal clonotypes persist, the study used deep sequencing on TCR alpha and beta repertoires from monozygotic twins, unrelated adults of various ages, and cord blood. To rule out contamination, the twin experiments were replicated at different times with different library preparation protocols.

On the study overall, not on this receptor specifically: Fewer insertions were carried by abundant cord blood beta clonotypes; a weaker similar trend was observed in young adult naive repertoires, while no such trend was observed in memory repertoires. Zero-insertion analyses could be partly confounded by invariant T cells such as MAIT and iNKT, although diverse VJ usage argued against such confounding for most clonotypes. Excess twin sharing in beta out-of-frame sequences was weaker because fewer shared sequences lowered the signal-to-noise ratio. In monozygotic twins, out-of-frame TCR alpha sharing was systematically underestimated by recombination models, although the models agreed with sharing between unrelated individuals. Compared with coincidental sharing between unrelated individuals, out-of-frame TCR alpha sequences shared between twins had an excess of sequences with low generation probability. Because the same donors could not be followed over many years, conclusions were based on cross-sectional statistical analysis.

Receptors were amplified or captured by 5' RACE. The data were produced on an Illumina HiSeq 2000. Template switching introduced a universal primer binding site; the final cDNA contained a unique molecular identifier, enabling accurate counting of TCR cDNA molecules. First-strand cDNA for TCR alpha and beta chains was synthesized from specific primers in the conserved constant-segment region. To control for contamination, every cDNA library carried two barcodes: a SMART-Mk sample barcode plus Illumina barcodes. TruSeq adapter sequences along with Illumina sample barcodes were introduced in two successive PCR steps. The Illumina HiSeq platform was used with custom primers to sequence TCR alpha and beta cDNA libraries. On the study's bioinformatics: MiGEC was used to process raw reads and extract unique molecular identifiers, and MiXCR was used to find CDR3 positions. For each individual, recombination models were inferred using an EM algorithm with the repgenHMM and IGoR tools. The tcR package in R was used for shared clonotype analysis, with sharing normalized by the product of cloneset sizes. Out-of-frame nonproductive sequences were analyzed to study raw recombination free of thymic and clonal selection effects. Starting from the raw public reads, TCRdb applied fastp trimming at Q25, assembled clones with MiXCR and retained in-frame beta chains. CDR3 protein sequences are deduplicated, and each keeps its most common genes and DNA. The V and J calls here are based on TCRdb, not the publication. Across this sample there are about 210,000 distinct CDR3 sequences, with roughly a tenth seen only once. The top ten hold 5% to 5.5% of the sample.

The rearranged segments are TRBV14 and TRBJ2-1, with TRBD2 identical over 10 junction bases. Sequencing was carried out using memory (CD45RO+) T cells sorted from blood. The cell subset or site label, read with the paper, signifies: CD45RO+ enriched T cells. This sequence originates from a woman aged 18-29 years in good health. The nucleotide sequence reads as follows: TGTGCCAGCAGCCATGGGTCTAGCGGGAGAGCTGAGCAGTTCTTC. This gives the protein CASSHGSSGRAEQFF.